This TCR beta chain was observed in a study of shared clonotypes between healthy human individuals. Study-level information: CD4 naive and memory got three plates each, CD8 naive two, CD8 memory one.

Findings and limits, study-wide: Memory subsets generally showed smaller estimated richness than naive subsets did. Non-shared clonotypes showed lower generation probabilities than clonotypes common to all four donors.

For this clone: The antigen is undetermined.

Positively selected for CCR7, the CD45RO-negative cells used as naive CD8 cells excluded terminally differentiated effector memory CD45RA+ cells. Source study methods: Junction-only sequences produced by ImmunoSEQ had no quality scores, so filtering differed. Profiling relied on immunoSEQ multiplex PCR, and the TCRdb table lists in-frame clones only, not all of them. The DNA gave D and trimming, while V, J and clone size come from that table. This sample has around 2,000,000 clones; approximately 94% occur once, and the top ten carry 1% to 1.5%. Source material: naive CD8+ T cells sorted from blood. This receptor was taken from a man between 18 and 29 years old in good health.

CDR3 DNA: TGTGCCTGGAGTCTGCTAGCCGACAATGAGCAGTTCTTC. This gives the protein CAWSLLADNEQFF. The chain couples TRBV30 to TRBJ2-1; the D gene is possibly TRBD2 (5 bases). The CDR3 sequence is 13 residues long. Trimming left V 2 bases short and J 5 bases short, with 10 bases between. Per germline, CDR1 GTSNPN and CDR2 SVGIG (reference sequence).